This T cell receptor beta chain was retrieved from a study of shared clonotypes between healthy human individuals. Overall study results and limits: Non-shared clonotypes showed lower generation probabilities than clonotypes common to all four donors.

On this clone itself: No antigen is known for it.

Running of the assay took place at deep level. Sequenced by immunoSEQ multiplex PCR; TCRdb stores in-frame clones only, minus some. The sample lists 2,100,000 or so clones; approximately 96% were seen once. With V trimmed by 5 bases and J by 2 bases, 2 bases remained unmatched. Germline V CDR1 and CDR2: MDHEN, SYDVKM. The CDR3 consists of 16 residues. This chain links TRBV28 with TRBJ2-3; 15 bases line up with TRBD2. The specimen was naive CD4+ T cells sorted from blood. This sample's subset: CD45RA+ positively selected. This clonotype was sampled from a man younger than 35 in good health. The CDR3 reads CASSRTSGGATDTQYF. The CDR3 DNA sequence: TGTGCCAGCAGTCGGACTAGCGGGGGGGCCACAGATACGCAGTATTTT.